Presented here are 14 T cell receptor beta chains from one specimen sequenced in a study of T cells after somatic rescue of genetic block. Assay used: immunoSEQ multiplex PCR; TCRdb lists only in-frame clones, some missing. The repertoire holds 85,000 to 90,000 clones, with 90% as singletons. The sequenced sample consisted of peripheral blood mononuclear cells (PBMCs). The receptors were gathered from a woman aged 18-30 years.

The CDR3 DNA reads as TGTGCCTGGTCACGGGCTTCCTACGAGCAGTACTTC. Translation: CAWSRASYEQYF. The chain couples TRBV30 to TRBJ2-7; D unresolved. Germline V gives CDR1 GTSNPN, CDR2 SVGIG (reference sequence). Trimming cost V 5 bases and J 1 base, with 9 bases left between them. CDR3 size: 12 residues.

The V call is TRBV28, the J call TRBJ2-7; 7 bases fit TRBD1. The V gene end was trimmed by 4 bases and the J gene end by 2 bases; junction bases not matched to a gene: 8. Looked up from germline, CDR1 is MDHEN and CDR2 is SYDVKM. The CDR3 covers 15 residues. The CDR3 region is CASSWGTGVPYEQYF. The CDR3 DNA sequence: TGTGCCAGCAGTTGGGGCACAGGGGTCCCCTACGAGCAGTACTTC.

The rearrangement uses TRBV18 and TRBJ1-5; D is unclear. The CDR3 spans 13 residues. Germline CDR1 is KGHSH and CDR2 is LQKENI. V was cut by 4 bases and J by 10 bases, with 14 bases left in between. For the CDR3, the DNA is TGTGCCAGCTCACTCGACCCTTCTCCCCCCCAGCATTTT. Amino acid sequence: CASSLDPSPPQHF.

The chain uses TRBV19 and TRBJ2-5; weak D call: TRBD1 (5 bases). CDR3 length: 16 residues. V was cut by 3 bases and J by 1 base, with 15 bases left in between. Looked up from germline, CDR1 is LNHDA and CDR2 is SQIVND (reference sequence). CDR3 DNA sequence: TGTGCCAGTAGTATTACAGGAGCAATGAGCCAAGAGACCCAGTACTTC. It specifies CASSITGAMSQETQYF.

V usage is TRBV19 and J usage is TRBJ1-2; D uncertain. The CDR3 length is 14 residues. Germline assignment: CDR1 LNHDA and CDR2 SQIVND (reference sequence). The germline V and J ends were trimmed by 4 bases and 4 bases, with 13 bases remaining between them. This CDR3 reads CASSTKGLFYGYTF. CDR3 DNA sequence: TGTGCCAGTAGTACGAAGGGCCTTTTCTATGGCTACACCTTC.

V and J are TRBV5-4 and TRBJ2-5, with D uncertain. CDR1 is SGHNT, CDR2 YYREEE, per germline (reference sequence). CDR3 size: 18 residues. Trimming stripped 0 bases from V and 2 bases from J, with 20 bases between. CDR3 bases: TGTGCCAGCAGCTTGGCGATGGATTTAGGCTCCTTTCAAGAGACCCAGTACTTC. Its protein is CASSLAMDLGSFQETQYF.

V is TRBV15 and J is TRBJ2-7, with a tentative D call TRBD1 (6 bases). From germline, CDR1 is LNHNV and CDR2 YYDKDF (reference sequence). V was clipped by 2 bases and J by 3 bases, with 17 bases between them. CDR3 length equals 16 residues. The CDR3 coding sequence is TGTGCCACCAGCAGACCCGGACCACCACAGGGCTACGAGCAGTACTTC. Its translation is CATSRPGPPQGYEQYF.

The rearrangement uses TRBV6-1 and TRBJ2-2; D may be TRBD2 (6 bases). The CDR3 has 15 residues. Between the trimmed V and J ends, which lost 2 bases and 6 bases, there was a span of 13 bases. The germline gives CDR1 MNHNS, CDR2 SASEGT. CDR3 nucleotide sequence: TGTGCCAGCAGTGAATCGGCGGGGTCAGCCGGGGAGCTGTTTTTT. Protein product: CASSESAGSAGELFF.

The chain is built from TRBV27 and TRBJ1-2, with 7 bases identical to TRBD1. Unmatched junction bases numbered 7, after V lost 4 bases and J lost 8 bases. CDR3 length equals 13 residues. CDR1 MNHEY and CDR2 SMNVEV come from the germline V gene (reference sequence). In DNA form, the CDR3 reads TGTGCCAGCAGTTCCCGACAGGGTCAGGGCTACACCTTC. It is translated as CASSSRQGQGYTF.

The chain employs TRBV19 and TRBJ2-1; D is unresolved. There are 13 residues in the CDR3. Trimming removed 6 bases from V and 5 bases from J, with 11 bases in between. Germline CDR1 is LNHDA and CDR2 is SQIVND (reference sequence). CDR3 bases: TGTGCCAGTAGGCGGCGCACCGACAATGAGCAGTTCTTC. As protein: CASRRRTDNEQFF.

The V call is TRBV19, the J call TRBJ2-6; D unresolved. The CDR3 contains 15 residues. V lost 4 bases, J lost 0 bases, and 7 bases lay in between. The germline V gene has CDR1 LNHDA and CDR2 SQIVND (reference sequence). The CDR3 DNA reads as TGTGCCAGTAGTAAAATAGCCTCTGGGGCCAACGTCCTGACTTTC. Residues: CASSKIASGANVLTF.

The chain links TRBV28 to TRBJ2-2, with 12 bases identical to TRBD2. The V and J ends lost 5 bases and 5 bases, in that order; junction bases with no gene match: 9. Germline assignment: CDR1 MDHEN and CDR2 SYDVKM. The CDR3 has 17 residues. The CDR3 is CASSPLGLAGRTGELFF. The CDR3 DNA follows: TGTGCCAGCAGTCCCCTGGGACTAGCGGGCCGAACCGGGGAGCTGTTTTTT.

This clone was observed once. The V gene is TRBV11-2, the J gene TRBJ1-2; D may be TRBD1 (5 bases). The length of the CDR3 is 16 residues. Trimming took 1 base from V and 2 from J, leaving 14 bases between them. CDR1 is SGHAT, CDR2 FQNNGV, per germline. CDR3: CASSLGTGTSNYGYTF. The CDR3 coding sequence is TGTGCCAGCAGCTTAGGTACCGGGACCTCGAACTATGGCTACACCTTC.

The rearrangement joins TRBV27 to TRBJ2-7; D gene ambiguous. The V and J ends lost 5 bases and 0 bases respectively, with 17 bases between them. This CDR3 region has 16 residues. CDR1 and CDR2 from the germline V gene are MNHEY and SMNVEV (reference sequence). The CDR3 region has the DNA TGTGCCAGCAGTGACCTCTTGGGTAGGAGCTCCTACGAGCAGTACTTC. Translating gives CASSDLLGRSSYEQYF.